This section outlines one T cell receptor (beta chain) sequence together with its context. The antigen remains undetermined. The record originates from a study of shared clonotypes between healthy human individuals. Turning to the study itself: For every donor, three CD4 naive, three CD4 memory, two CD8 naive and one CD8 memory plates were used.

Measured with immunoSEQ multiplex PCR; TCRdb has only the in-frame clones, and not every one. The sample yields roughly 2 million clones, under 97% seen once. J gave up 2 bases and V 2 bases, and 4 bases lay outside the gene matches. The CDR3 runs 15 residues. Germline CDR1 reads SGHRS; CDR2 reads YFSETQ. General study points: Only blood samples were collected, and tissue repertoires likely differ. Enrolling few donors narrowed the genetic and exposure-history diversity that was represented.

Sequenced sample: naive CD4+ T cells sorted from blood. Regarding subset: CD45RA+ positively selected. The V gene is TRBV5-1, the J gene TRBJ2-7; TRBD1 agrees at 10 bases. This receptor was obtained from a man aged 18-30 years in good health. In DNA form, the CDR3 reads TGCGCCAGCAGCTTCTCGGACAGGGGGGCCTACGAGCAGTACTTC. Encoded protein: CASSFSDRGAYEQYF.